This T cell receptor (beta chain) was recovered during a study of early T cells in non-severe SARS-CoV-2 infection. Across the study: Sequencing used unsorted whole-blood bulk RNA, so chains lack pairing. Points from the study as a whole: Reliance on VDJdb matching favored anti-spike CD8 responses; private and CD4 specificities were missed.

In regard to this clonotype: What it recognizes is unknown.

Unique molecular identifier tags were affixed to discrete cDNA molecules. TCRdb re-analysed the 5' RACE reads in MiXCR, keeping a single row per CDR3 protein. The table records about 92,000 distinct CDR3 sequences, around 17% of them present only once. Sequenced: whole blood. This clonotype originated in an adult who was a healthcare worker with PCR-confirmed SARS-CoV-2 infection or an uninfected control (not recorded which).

CDR3 nucleotide sequence: TGTGCCAGTAGGGGACAGGACCGCGGTCCCCACGAGCAGTACTTC. As protein: CASRGQDRGPHEQYF. The rearrangement links TRBV28 to TRBJ2-7; TRBD1 aligns across 8 bases. V was clipped by 9 bases and J by 5 bases; unmatched bases: 15. The CDR3 has 15 amino acids. CDR1 and CDR2 from the germline V gene are MDHEN and SYDVKM.